The clone carrying this TCR beta chain was seen only a few times. This sample was included in a study of naive and memory T cell subsets. Two oligonucleotides, mixed equimolar, formed the beta constant-region primer covering TRBC1 and TRBC2. Ligated cDNA was amplified by four rounds of PCR with nested alpha and beta constant-region primers and SP2. TCRdb re-derived calls from the UMI-ligation and nested PCR reads in MiXCR, one entry per CDR3 protein. The profile shows over 100,000 distinct CDR3 sequences, roughly 36% of them singletons. Alpha and beta libraries were amplified separately from the second PCR onward. CMV status came from CD4+ T cell IFNgamma after overnight CMV lysate stimulation of fresh PBMCs. The CDR3 extends over 14 amino acids. CDR1 MNHEY and CDR2 SVGAGI come from the germline V gene. V was cut by 4 bases and J by 0 bases, with 8 bases left in between.

This TCR was sampled from a human donor in good health. The specimen sequenced was central memory CD4+ T cells from blood. The rearrangement joins TRBV6-5 to TRBJ2-3, with D uncertain. Here the CDR3 reads CASSWRRSTDTQYF. The DNA of the CDR3 is TGTGCCAGCAGTTGGCGGCGGAGCACAGATACGCAGTATTTT.